Listed below are T cell receptor beta chains from one sample, sequenced in a study of CD8+ T cells in alopecia areata. The protocol was immunoSEQ multiplex PCR, while the TCRdb copy is restricted to in-frame clones and leaves out a portion. The sample has nearly 200,000 clones; 55% to 70% are singletons. Sample: CD4+ T cells sorted from blood, taken at week 24, from a patient treated with tofacitinib. All receptors derive from a human donor with alopecia areata. Each CDR3 is given with its conserved first and last residue. D genes are given only for firm matches. Expanded clones are given a class, and other clones once, few, many or no size at all.

V	D	J	size	DNA	CDR3
TRBV9	TRBD1	TRBJ1-5	few	TGTGCCAGCAGCGTAGCAGGGGGGAATCAGCCCCAGCATTTT	CASSVAGGNQPQHF
TRBV30	-	TRBJ1-2	-	TGTGCCTGGAGTTGGGGGGCAGAGTATGGCTACACCTTC	CAWSWGAEYGYTF
TRBV29-1	-	TRBJ2-5	-	TGCAGCGTTGAGGAAGGGGGGGGAAAAGAGACCCAGTACTTC	CSVEEGGGKETQYF
TRBV2	-	TRBJ2-7	-	TGTGCCAGCACTCCGGCCATCGACGAGCAGTACTTC	CASTPAIDEQYF
TRBV6-5	-	TRBJ1-1	-	TGTGCCAGCAGTTCTGAGACTGAAGCTTTCTTT	CASSSETEAFF
TRBV7-2	TRBD1	TRBJ1-2	few	TGTGCCAGCAGCTTATCGACAGGGGAAGTGAGCGGCTACACCTTC	CASSLSTGEVSGYTF
TRBV30	TRBD1	TRBJ2-1	-	TGTGCCTGGAGTGTATTGGGACAGGGGATAGATGAGCAGTTCTTC	CAWSVLGQGIDEQFF
TRBV4-1	TRBD2	TRBJ2-1	-	TGCGCCAGCAGCCAAGGGGTAGCTAGCGGGAGGGGGAATGAGCAGTTCTTC	CASSQGVASGRGNEQFF
TRBV6-6	-	TRBJ1-2	-	TGTGCCAGCACGGGAACAGCGGGCTATGGCTACACCTTC	CASTGTAGYGYTF
TRBV5-1	-	TRBJ2-7	-	TGCGCCAGCAGCTCGGGACACACCACAAATTCCTACGAGCAGTACTTC	CASSSGHTTNSYEQYF
TRBV27	-	TRBJ1-6	-	TGTGCCAGCAGTTTCAGTAATTCACCCCTCCACTTT	CASSFSNSPLHF
TRBV30	-	TRBJ1-2	once	TGTGCCTGGAACCGGGGCGGAGATGGCTACACCTTC	CAWNRGGDGYTF
TRBV4-1	TRBD1	TRBJ1-2	-	TGCGCCAGCAGCCAAGACGGGACAGGGGGCGGCTACACCTTC	CASSQDGTGGGYTF
TRBV5-1	TRBD2	TRBJ2-3	few	TGCGCCAGCAGCTCCGGACTAGCGGGCCCAGATACGCAGTATTTT	CASSSGLAGPDTQYF
TRBV30	-	TRBJ2-1	-	TGTGCCTGGAGTACGGGCAATGAGCAGTTCTTC	CAWSTGNEQFF
TRBV4-1	-	TRBJ2-7	many	TGCGCCAGCAGCCGCGGGACAGCTTCCTACGAGCAGTACTTC	CASSRGTASYEQYF
TRBV5-6	TRBD1	TRBJ1-1	-	TGTGCCAGCAGGGAGACAGGGGGTGGGAACACTGAAGCTTTCTTT	CASRETGGGNTEAFF
TRBV27	TRBD2	TRBJ2-5	-	TGTGCCAGCAGTTTAACTCCGGCGGGGGGGTCTTTGAACCAGTACTTC	CASSLTPAGGSLNQYF
TRBV5-1	-	TRBJ1-3	-	TGCGCCAGCCCCTCTGGAAACACCATATATTTT	CASPSGNTIYF
TRBV11-2	-	TRBJ2-7	few	TGTGCCAGCAGCCTCCAGGTGGGGGACTACGAGCAGTACTTC	CASSLQVGDYEQYF
TRBV9	TRBD1	TRBJ2-7	-	TGTGCCAGCAGCGTAGCCTTGGACAGGGTCCACGAGCAGTACTTC	CASSVALDRVHEQYF
TRBV7-2	TRBD1	TRBJ1-2	-	TGTGCCAGCAGCGAAACGACAGGGAGGAGTGGCTACACCTTC	CASSETTGRSGYTF